The 28 T cell receptor beta chains listed next were all sequenced from one sample in a study of cytomegalovirus exposure and HLA in healthy donors. The PCR was carried out with 60 Vbeta primers and 13 Jbeta primers. Sequencing was performed with immunoSEQ multiplex PCR; in TCRdb, only in-frame clones are kept and a portion is missing. The sample yields more than 95,000 clones, over 60% seen once. The sample comprised PBMCs. Receptors were obtained from a woman in her late teens or twenties in good health and CMV-seropositive.

This clone has just a few counts. This chain connects TRBV19 to TRBJ1-5; TRBD1 might be the D (6 bases). The V gene's germline CDR1 is LNHDA and CDR2 SQIVND (reference sequence). This CDR3 region has 18 residues. Trimming cost V 1 base and J 0 bases, with 16 bases left between them. CDR3 DNA: TGTGCCAGTAGTATAGGAGGTGGCAGGGGATATAGCAATCAGCCCCAGCATTTT. This gives the protein CASSIGGGRGYSNQPQHF.

The rearrangement uses TRBV9 and TRBJ2-4; weak D call: TRBD2 (6 bases). Germline-derived CDR1 and CDR2 are SGDLS and YYNGEE. Trimming shortened V by 1 base and J by 5 bases, and 25 bases separated the two germline ends. The CDR3 consists of 19 residues. In DNA, the CDR3 is TGTGCCAGCAGCGTAAGCGACTCAACCGGCTGGGGGGAGGAAAACATTCAGTACTTC. This translates into CASSVSDSTGWGEENIQYF.

The chain employs TRBV12-5 and TRBJ2-2; 11 bases agree with TRBD2. The CDR3 is made up of 15 amino acids. The V gene end was trimmed by 7 bases and the J gene end by 8 bases; junction bases not matched to a gene: 9. Germline CDR1 and CDR2: LGHNT and FRNRAP. Written as DNA, the CDR3 is TGTGCTAGTGCCCTTATACTAGCGGGAGAGGGGGAGCTGTTTTTT. Amino acids: CASALILAGEGELFF.

The rearrangement joins TRBV10-3 to TRBJ1-2, with 10 nucleotides matching TRBD1. Germline V gene lookup returns CDR1 ENHRY and CDR2 SYGVKD. The J segment lost 2 bases and the V segment lost 4 bases, leaving 1 base of the junction unmatched. This CDR3 has 14 residues. This CDR3 is CAISGQGANYGYTF. The CDR3 bases are TGTGCCATCAGTGGACAGGGGGCGAACTATGGCTACACCTTC.

About this clone: The same CDR3 can be traced to other DNA sequences in this sample. The chain employs TRBV4-2 and TRBJ2-1, with 7 bases aligning to TRBD2. The CDR3 spans 15 residues. Losses at the gene ends were 3 bases for V and 7 bases for J; bases not matched to a gene: 9. Germline CDR1 is LGHNA and CDR2 is YNFKEQ. This CDR3 reads CASSQAAGAGNEQFF. DNA for the CDR3: TGTGCCAGCAGCCAGGCGGCGGGAGCGGGTAATGAGCAGTTCTTC.

This clone came up a few times. The chain recombines TRBV10-1 with TRBJ2-7, with a weak D call TRBD2 (5 bases). Germline CDR1 reads WNHNN; CDR2 reads SYGVQD (reference sequence). This CDR3 region has 12 residues. V lost 3 bases and J 7 bases, leaving 10 bases between the germline ends. CDR3 bases: TGCGCCAGCAGTGAAGTTCCGGGGGAGCAGTACTTC. Amino acids: CASSEVPGEQYF.

V and J are TRBV23-1 and TRBJ1-2; D not resolved. Being an ORF, TRBV23-1 has a function that is uncertain. This CDR3 contains 15 residues. V was pared by 0 bases and J by 5 bases, with 13 bases between. The CDR3 loop is CASSQSLDCSYGYTF. CDR3 nucleotides: TGCGCCAGCAGTCAATCACTCGACTGCTCTTATGGCTACACCTTC.

The rearrangement uses TRBV7-8 and TRBJ2-1; D is uncertain. V gave up 1 base and J gave up 0 bases, with 10 bases separating them. The germline V gene encodes CDR1 SGHVS and CDR2 FQNEAQ. This CDR3 contains 16 residues. The CDR3 DNA sequence: TGTGCCAGCAGCTTAGAGAGCGCGTACTCCTACAATGAGCAGTTCTTC. This gives the protein CASSLESAYSYNEQFF.

This chain uses TRBV4-1 with TRBJ2-5, with 14 bases identical to TRBD2. CDR3 length: 16 amino acids. J lost 13 bases, V lost 0 bases, and 10 bases had no gene match. Per germline, CDR1 MGHRA and CDR2 YSYEKL. The CDR3 DNA sequence: TGCGCCAGCAGCCAAGATCCGAAGACTAGCGGGAGGGAGGGGTACTTC. This codes for CASSQDPKTSGREGYF.

J is TRBJ1-5 and V is TRBV6-1; no clear D gene. V lost 0 bases to trimming and J lost 6 bases, with 6 bases between them. The CDR3 has 13 residues. Germline lookup yields CDR1 MNHNS and CDR2 SASEGT. The CDR3 region has the DNA TGTGCCAGCAGTGAAGCGGCATTTCAGCCCCAGCATTTT. Residues: CASSEAAFQPQHF.

The chain couples TRBV5-1 to TRBJ2-7, with 11 bases that match TRBD2. V shed 3 bases and J 4 bases; nucleotides not matched to a gene: 6. Germline V lookup: CDR1 SGHRS, CDR2 YFSETQ. This CDR3 comprises 15 residues. CDR3 loop: CASSSRTSGYYEQYF. CDR3 DNA sequence: TGCGCCAGCAGCTCCCGGACTAGCGGGTATTACGAGCAGTACTTC.

This clone appeared a few times. The rearrangement links TRBV28 to TRBJ2-4; weak D call: TRBD2 (6 bases). The CDR3 is 14 residues long. The germline CDR1 and CDR2 sequences are MDHEN and SYDVKM. Deletions cut 7 bases from V and 4 bases from J, with 14 bases between. Written as DNA, the CDR3 is TGTGCCAGCACTCCCGGGACTCGTAAAAACATTCAGTACTTC. Translating gives CASTPGTRKNIQYF.

The V and J genes are TRBV5-4 and TRBJ2-3; D is ambiguous. Germline V gene sequence: CDR1 SGHNT, CDR2 YYREEE (reference sequence). V lost 4 bases, J lost 0 bases, and 6 bases lay in between. The CDR3 covers 13 residues. The CDR3 reads CASSRVSTDTQYF. CDR3 nucleotide sequence: TGTGCCAGCAGCCGGGTTAGCACAGATACGCAGTATTTT.

The V call is TRBV7-2, the J call TRBJ1-2, with TRBD1 matching 7 bases. Germline assignment: CDR1 SGHTA and CDR2 FQGNSA. The length of the CDR3 is 15 residues. The trim removed 8 bases at V and 4 bases at J, leaving 13 bases unmatched. The CDR3 sequence is CASGSSGGFGYGYTF. Written as DNA, the CDR3 is TGTGCCAGCGGCTCCTCAGGGGGTTTCGGCTATGGCTACACCTTC.

J is TRBJ2-3 and V is TRBV7-8, with 10 bases aligning to TRBD2. The trim removed 5 bases at V and 5 bases at J, leaving 7 bases unmatched. The CDR3 loop spans 15 amino acids. Germline CDR1 is SGHVS and CDR2 is FQNEAQ. CDR3 nucleotide sequence: TGTGCCAGCAGCGCCACTAGCGGGAAGGGAGATACGCAGTATTTT. Protein product: CASSATSGKGDTQYF.

The CDR3 DNA follows: TGTGCCAGCAGTTTGAACAGGAACACTGAAGCTTTCTTT. This translates into CASSLNRNTEAFF. The chain joins TRBV28 to TRBJ1-1; D remains unclear. The CDR3 is 13 amino acids. Deletions cut 3 bases from V and 1 base from J, with 6 bases between. Germline-derived CDR1 and CDR2 are MDHEN and SYDVKM.

The chain recombines TRBV2 with TRBJ2-3; unclear D gene. Germline loops: CDR1 SNHLY, CDR2 FYNNEI. The CDR3 has 11 amino acids. The V end was cut by 4 bases, the J end by 8 bases, with 7 bases between. For the CDR3, the DNA is TGTGCCAGCAGTGTTGAGCCTACGCAGTATTTT. It specifies CASSVEPTQYF.

The chain uses TRBV7-6 and TRBJ2-1, with 11 bases aligning to TRBD2. The germline V gene has CDR1 SGHVS and CDR2 FNYEAQ. The CDR3 length is 19 residues. V trimming: 1 base; J trimming: 10 bases; junction bases outside the gene matches: 18. CDR3 sequence (DNA): TGTGCCAGCAGCTTAGGACAGGGGACGTCTGGTTGGACTAGCGGGGAGCAGTTCTTC. Protein: CASSLGQGTSGWTSGEQFF.

This clone was counted a few times. This chain connects TRBV7-3 to TRBJ2-2, with D perhaps matching TRBD2 (5 bases). V lost 2 bases and J lost 3, with 13 bases in between. The CDR3 loop spans 16 amino acids. Germline V lookup: CDR1 SGHTA, CDR2 FQGTGA. CDR3 sequence (DNA): TGTGCCAGCAGCTTAGGACGGACTGGGGACACCGGGGAGCTGTTTTTT. Protein sequence: CASSLGRTGDTGELFF.

This chain's CDR3 is CASSFGRGADTQYF. CDR3 DNA sequence: TGTGCCAGCAGCTTTGGACGGGGAGCGGATACGCAGTATTTT. The chain combines TRBV14 with TRBJ2-3, with a possible D match to TRBD2 (5 bases). Germline lookup yields CDR1 SGHDN and CDR2 FVKESK. The CDR3 covers 14 residues. V was clipped by 5 bases and J by 6 bases, with 15 bases between them.

This clone was detected a few times. V is TRBV5-4 and J is TRBJ1-2, with D possibly being TRBD1 (5 bases). The V gene's germline CDR1 is SGHNT and CDR2 YYREEE (reference sequence). This CDR3 has 12 residues. Trimming stripped 4 bases from V and 5 bases from J, with 9 bases between. CDR3 in DNA: TGTGCCAGCAGCATAGGGGATTATGGCTACACCTTC. Translated, it gives CASSIGDYGYTF.

This rearrangement joins TRBV10-3 to TRBJ2-1, with 9 bases identical to TRBD2. This CDR3 has 14 amino acids. The junction had 10 bases not matched to a gene; V was cut back by 9 bases and J by 7 bases. Germline V CDR1 and CDR2: ENHRY, SYGVKD. CDR3 in DNA: TGTGCCATTCTACGTAGCGGGAGTGATAATGAGCAGTTCTTC. Translated: CAILRSGSDNEQFF.

The V gene is TRBV7-2, the J gene TRBJ2-7; D is perhaps TRBD1 (5 bases). Trimming cost V 7 bases and J 0 bases, with 16 bases left between them. There are 15 residues in the CDR3. Germline V lookup: CDR1 SGHTA, CDR2 FQGNSA. CDR3 in amino acids: CASIAYDSISYEQYF. CDR3 in DNA: TGTGCCAGCATCGCTTACGACAGCATCTCCTACGAGCAGTACTTC.

The V and J genes are TRBV6-5 and TRBJ1-3; D is ambiguous. Germline CDR1 MNHEY, CDR2 SVGAGI. V lost 2 bases and J 4 bases, leaving 12 bases between the germline ends. The length of the CDR3 is 15 residues. CDR3 in amino acids: CASSYQSGSGNTIYF. CDR3 nucleotides: TGTGCCAGCAGTTACCAATCGGGGTCGGGAAACACCATATATTTT.

The rearrangement links TRBV29-1 to TRBJ1-1, with TRBD1 as a possible D gene (5 bases). The ends were cut back, 4 bases at V and 3 bases at J, with 12 bases in the middle. Germline CDR1 and CDR2: SQVTM and ANQGSEA. This CDR3 has 13 residues. CDR3 loop: CSVVVGVDTEAFF. DNA of the CDR3: TGCAGCGTTGTAGTAGGGGTCGACACTGAAGCTTTCTTT. Full variable domain (outside the CDR3, taken from reference TRBV29-1 and TRBJ1-1): SAVISQKPSRDICQRGTSLTIQCQVDSQVTMMFWYRQQPGQSLTLIATANQGSEATYESGFVIDKFPISRPNLTFSTLTVSNMSPEDSSIYLCSVVVGVDTEAFFGQGTRLTVV.

The V gene is TRBV28, the J gene TRBJ2-7, with D hard to call. V was cut by 2 bases and J by 0 bases, with 11 bases left in between. Germline loops: CDR1 MDHEN, CDR2 SYDVKM. CDR3 length: 15 residues. In nucleotides, the CDR3 is TGTGCCAGCAGTTTACGAGGCTCGATCTCCTACGAGCAGTACTTC. This translates into CASSLRGSISYEQYF.

V and J are TRBV6-1 and TRBJ2-7, with a possible D match to TRBD1 (6 bases). This CDR3 is built from 17 residues. Per the germline V gene, CDR1 is MNHNS and CDR2 is SASEGT. Trimming shortened V by 3 bases and J by 3 bases, and 21 bases separated the two germline ends. The CDR3 reads CASSERQALYPLYEQYF. CDR3 DNA sequence: TGTGCCAGCAGTGAGAGACAGGCCTTGTACCCCCTCTACGAGCAGTACTTC.

The CDR3 region is CASSYSGTGLSETQYF. The CDR3 nucleotides are TGTGCCAGCAGTTACTCGGGGACAGGCTTAAGCGAGACCCAGTACTTC. The chain has TRBV6-5 and TRBJ2-5, with 8 bases matching TRBD1. Germline assignment: CDR1 MNHEY and CDR2 SVGAGI. V lost 0 bases to trimming and J lost 5 bases; unmatched junction nucleotides: 8. The CDR3 runs 16 residues.